The 17 T cell receptor beta chains in this list originate from one sample, sequenced in a study of T cells in Graves' hyperthyroidism and ophthalmopathy. The investigators amplified TCR beta CDR3 regions from RNA transcripts. An initial round of RT-PCR targeting the TCR CDR3 relied on the HTBI primer set. MiXCR, applied by TCRdb to the multiplex PCR reads, yields one record per CDR3 protein. Of about 560,000 distinct CDR3 sequences listed, over 15% are singletons. The sequencing sample was made of blood. Source of these receptors: a woman aged 18 to 35 with Graves' hyperthyroidism.

This clonotype was seen many times. The chain joins TRBV30 to TRBJ2-1, with D tentatively TRBD2 (5 bases). CDR1 is GTSNPN, CDR2 SVGIG, per germline (reference sequence). V was cut by 0 bases and J by 7 bases, with 13 bases left in between. The CDR3 has 14 residues. CDR3 amino acids: CAWSVRASGNEQFF. Written as DNA, the CDR3 is TGTGCCTGGAGTGTAAGGGCCTCGGGGAATGAGCAGTTCTTC.

This rearrangement joins TRBV10-3 to TRBJ2-3; possibly TRBD1 or TRBD2 for D (5 bases each). Trimming removed 3 bases at V and 4 bases at J, with 11 bases between. CDR3 length: 14 amino acids. The V gene's germline CDR1 is ENHRY and CDR2 SYGVKD. The CDR3 protein is CAISDRLGADTQYF. As DNA, the CDR3 is TGTGCCATCAGTGACAGGTTGGGGGCAGATACGCAGTATTTT.

The CDR3 is CASSLTNPGQGDEKLFF. The CDR3 nucleotides read TGTGCCAGCAGCTTAACGAATCCGGGACAGGGAGATGAAAAACTGTTTTTT. This chain joins TRBV7-2 and TRBJ1-4, with TRBD1 identical over 9 bases. The ends lost 2 bases at V and 6 bases at J; junction bases unmatched: 10. Looked up from germline, CDR1 is SGHTA and CDR2 is FQGNSA. The CDR3 extends over 17 amino acids.

This clonotype has only a few counts. The chain couples TRBV6-2 or TRBV6-3 to TRBJ2-2; 10 nucleotides align to TRBD2. The CDR3 runs to 18 residues. Germline V gene lookup returns CDR1 MNHEY and CDR2 SVGEGT. The ends lost 2 bases at V and 3 bases at J; junction bases unmatched: 9. The CDR3 DNA reads as TGTGCCAGCAGTTACGACGCTATAGCGGGAGGATACACCGGGGAGCTGTTTTTT. As protein: CASSYDAIAGGYTGELFF.

V gene TRBV15 combines with J gene TRBJ1-2; tentatively, D is TRBD1 (5 bases). Trimming shortened V by 0 bases and J by 3 bases, and 8 bases separated the two germline ends. This CDR3 is 14 amino acids long. Germline V gives CDR1 LNHNV, CDR2 YYDKDF (reference sequence). This CDR3 is CATSRDQGDYGYTF. DNA for the CDR3: TGTGCCACCAGCAGAGATCAAGGGGACTATGGCTACACCTTC.

V and J are TRBV5-6 and TRBJ1-2; unclear D gene. The CDR3 has 13 residues. The V and J ends lost 0 bases and 5 bases respectively, with 8 bases between them. The V gene's germline CDR1 is SGHDT and CDR2 YYEEEE. CDR3 DNA sequence: TGTGCCAGCAGCTTGGGGGCAGAGTATGGCTACACCTTC. It is translated as CASSLGAEYGYTF.

The chain is built from TRBV2 and TRBJ2-2; 8 bases align to TRBD1. Germline V gene lookup returns CDR1 SNHLY and CDR2 FYNNEI. This CDR3 is built from 19 residues. J gave up 0 bases and V 3 bases, and 12 bases lay outside the gene matches. CDR3 bases: TGTGCCAGCAGTGATCGCTCTATCAGGGGGCGGACGAACACCGGGGAGCTGTTTTTT. Residues: CASSDRSIRGRTNTGELFF.

This chain joins TRBV7-2 and TRBJ2-4; D tentatively reads TRBD1 or TRBD2 (6 bases each). Germline-derived CDR1 and CDR2 are SGHTA and FQGNSA. The V end was cut by 3 bases, the J end by 9 bases, with 18 bases between. This CDR3 contains 15 residues. In nucleotides, the CDR3 is TGTGCCAGCAGCTTGGGGGCGGGGCGGAGCGGCATTCAGTACTTC. Residues: CASSLGAGRSGIQYF.

This chain links TRBV7-9 with TRBJ2-7; 7 bases are a match to TRBD1. There are 14 residues in the CDR3. Trimming took 7 bases from V and 5 from J; bases not matched to a gene: 11. CDR1 SEHNR and CDR2 FQNEAQ come from the germline V gene (reference sequence). Written as DNA, the CDR3 is TGTGCCAGCATTAAAGGACAGGCTTCCAACGAGCAGTACTTC. Protein: CASIKGQASNEQYF.

This clonotype was counted between two and nine times. V is TRBV4-3 and J is TRBJ2-2; D remains ambiguous. With 0 bases removed from V and 9 bases from J, the gap between germline ends came to 14 bases. Germline V gene data show CDR1 as LGHNA and CDR2 as YSLEER. CDR3 length: 15 amino acids. The DNA of the CDR3 is TGCGCCAGCAGCCAAGAAAGGCCCGTCGTCCGGGAGCTGTTTTTT. Protein product: CASSQERPVVRELFF.

This clonotype has a count of ten or more. V is TRBV15 and J is TRBJ2-3; possibly TRBD2 for D (6 bases). Germline values: CDR1 LNHNV, CDR2 YYDKDF (reference sequence). V dropped 8 bases and J dropped 0 bases, with 15 bases sitting between them. The CDR3 extends over 15 amino acids. This chain's CDR3 is CATGKPSASTDTQYF. Here the CDR3 DNA reads TGTGCCACCGGAAAGCCTAGCGCCAGCACAGATACGCAGTATTTT.

Many counts were recorded for this clonotype. The chain combines TRBV24-1 with TRBJ2-1; 7 positions match TRBD1. From germline, CDR1 is KGHDR and CDR2 SFDVKD. The length of the CDR3 is 15 residues. J lost 1 base, V lost 5 bases, and 4 bases had no gene match. The CDR3 DNA reads as TGTGCCACCAGTGTGGGACAGCTATCCTACAATGAGCAGTTCTTC. Translating it yields CATSVGQLSYNEQFF.

This clonotype showed up just a few times. The chain uses TRBV6-2 or TRBV6-3 and TRBJ2-1; 11 bases map to TRBD2. V dropped 2 bases and J dropped 8; count of bases not matched to a gene: 8. CDR1 is MNHEY, CDR2 SVGEGT, per germline. This CDR3 has 16 amino acids. Here the CDR3 reads CASSYGLAGLGDEQFF. In nucleotides, the CDR3 is TGTGCCAGCAGTTACGGACTAGCGGGCCTTGGGGATGAGCAGTTCTTC.

This clonotype was detected a few times. CDR3 in amino acids: CASSYYPGLAGAYEQYF. CDR3 nucleotide sequence: TGTGCCAGCAGTTACTACCCCGGACTAGCGGGGGCCTACGAGCAGTACTTC. The chain is built from TRBV6-2 or TRBV6-3 and TRBJ2-7; 13 bases align to TRBD2. J was trimmed by 2 bases and V by 1 base; bases with no gene match: 5. Per germline, CDR1 MNHEY and CDR2 SVGEGT. The CDR3 spans 17 residues.

This clonotype came up a few times. The V call is TRBV4-3, the J call TRBJ1-2; D perhaps matches TRBD1 (6 bases). The germline V gene encodes CDR1 LGHNA and CDR2 YSLEER. V gave up 0 bases and J gave up 8 bases, with 13 bases separating them. This CDR3 spans 14 amino acids. CDR3 nucleotide sequence: TGCGCCAGCAGCCAAGAAGGGGGTTTGGGGGGCTACACCTTC. This encodes CASSQEGGLGGYTF.

This clonotype has more than one count but fewer than ten. The chain joins TRBV11-3 to TRBJ2-3, with D possibly being TRBD1 (6 bases). This CDR3 region has 16 residues. Germline loops: CDR1 SGHNT, CDR2 YENEEA. The V end lost 0 bases, the J end lost 0 bases, and 10 bases lay between the germline ends. Written as DNA, the CDR3 is TGTGCCAGCAGCTTAGATTCGGGACACAGCACAGATACGCAGTATTTT. This codes for CASSLDSGHSTDTQYF.

There are a few counts of this clonotype. The gene calls are TRBV4-1 and TRBJ2-2; tentatively, D is TRBD1 (6 bases). The CDR3 is 16 amino acids. CDR1 and CDR2 (germline): MGHRA, YSYEKL. V was pared by 4 bases and J by 2 bases, with 14 bases between. The CDR3 loop is CASSPLGQTNTGELFF. CDR3 sequence (DNA): TGCGCCAGCAGCCCACTAGGACAGACTAACACCGGGGAGCTGTTTTTT.